The clone carrying this TCR beta chain was counted a few times. Researchers amplified the TCR beta CDR3 regions from RNA transcripts. Primed by the HTBI set, a first-round RT-PCR was run on the TCR CDR3. TCRdb itself ran the multiplex PCR reads through MiXCR, one entry per CDR3 protein. The sample records 610,000 or so distinct CDR3 sequences, around 42% being singletons. This record comes from a study of T cells in Graves' hyperthyroidism and ophthalmopathy. Trimming removed 2 bases from V and 2 bases from J, with 16 bases in between. The CDR3 is made up of 16 amino acids. Looked up from germline, CDR1 is LGHNT and CDR2 is FRNRAP.

The receptor was isolated from a woman under 30 with Graves' hyperthyroidism. V gene TRBV12-5 combines with J gene TRBJ2-7, with D perhaps TRBD2 (6 bases). Input material: peripheral blood or thyroid tissue (not recorded which). The CDR3 sequence is CASGLSASVGTYEQYF. The CDR3 DNA reads as TGTGCTAGTGGTTTGTCAGCTAGCGTTGGAACCTACGAGCAGTACTTC.